The subject of this entry is one T cell receptor beta chain. The sample belongs to a study of T-cell memory formation after mild COVID-19. Germline CDR1 reads MGHRA; CDR2 reads YSYEKL. This CDR3 has 17 residues. Trimming took off 2 bases at V and 0 bases at J, with 14 bases between the two ends. TCRdb re-analysed the 5' RACE reads in MiXCR, keeping a single row per CDR3 protein. This table holds approximately 350,000 distinct CDR3 sequences, 10% to 15% found once. This sequence was found in a man aged 18 to 35 who had mild COVID-19 (a few samples of this study predate the infection). Cell type and time point are not known. Sequencing was performed on PBMCs or a T cell subset sorted from them (not recorded which). The rearrangement uses TRBV4-1 and TRBJ2-4; a possible D gene is TRBD2 (6 bases). The DNA of the CDR3 is TGCGCCAGCAGCCAACCTGCGGAGGGCCTAGCCAAAAACATTCAGTACTTC. It specifies CASSQPAEGLAKNIQYF.